Sequencing of this T cell receptor (beta chain) was carried out in a study of blood T cell repertoires in COVID-19. CDR3 length equals 19 residues. In germline, CDR1 is SEHNR, CDR2 FQNEAQ (reference sequence). The V and J ends lost 4 bases and 2 bases, in that order; junction bases with no gene match: 14. Profiled with immunoSEQ multiplex PCR; TCRdb holds only in-frame clones, not every one. The repertoire holds roughly 200,000 clones, with over 80% as singletons. The chain is built from TRBV7-9 and TRBJ1-3, with 10 bases matching TRBD1. This clonotype originated in a man aged 30-40 years who had recovered from COVID-19. Sequenced sample: PBMCs or T cells enriched from blood (not recorded which). The CDR3 DNA reads TGTGCCAGCAGCTCATTAGCCACTCGTGGGACAGGGGCTGGAAACACCATATATTTT. Translation gives CASSSLATRGTGAGNTIYF.